The present T cell receptor beta chain was sequenced within a study of identical twins. The CDR3 has 12 residues. The V end was cut by 4 bases, the J end by 7 bases, with 9 bases between. In germline, CDR1 is SGHDT, CDR2 YYEEEE. Each donor (without exception) was a healthy Caucasian. Study-level findings and limits: Where beta out-of-frame sequences were concerned, excess twin sharing was weaker.

MiXCR was run by TCRdb on the 5' RACE reads, yielding one entry per CDR3 protein. The table shows hundreds of thousands of distinct CDR3 sequences, with about 20% occurring only once. On this clonotype: As yet, its antigen is unknown.

The data also belong to a second study, concerning yellow fever vaccine responses in identical twins.

The clonotype originates from a woman aged 18-30 years in good health. What was sequenced was CD4+ T cells sorted from blood. The V and J genes are TRBV5-6 and TRBJ2-1; no clear D gene. In DNA, the CDR3 is TGTGCCAGCAGCCTCCAGCCTAATGAGCAGTTCTTC. It encodes CASSLQPNEQFF.